The clone carrying this TCR beta chain occurred a few times. The sample is drawn from a study of beta chain features in type 1 diabetes. Every bit of the isolated RNA underwent reverse transcription, so sequencing read expressed TCRB transcripts. Repertoires were generated with immunoSEQ multiplex PCR, while TCRdb's copy carries only in-frame clones and drops some. The sample lists around 160,000 clones, about 44% occurring once. With V trimmed by 2 bases and J by 6 bases, 4 bases remained unmatched. This CDR3 spans 14 amino acids. Per the germline V gene, CDR1 is MNHEY and CDR2 is SVGAGI. Sequencing was done on a sample of Tregs from blood. V gene TRBV6-5 combines with J gene TRBJ2-1, with TRBD1 matching over 7 bases. The origin of this receptor is a man between 18 and 29 years old in good health. CDR3 DNA: TGTGCCAGCAGTTACAGGGGGCTTTCCAATGAGCAGTTCTTC. This gives the protein CASSYRGLSNEQFF.